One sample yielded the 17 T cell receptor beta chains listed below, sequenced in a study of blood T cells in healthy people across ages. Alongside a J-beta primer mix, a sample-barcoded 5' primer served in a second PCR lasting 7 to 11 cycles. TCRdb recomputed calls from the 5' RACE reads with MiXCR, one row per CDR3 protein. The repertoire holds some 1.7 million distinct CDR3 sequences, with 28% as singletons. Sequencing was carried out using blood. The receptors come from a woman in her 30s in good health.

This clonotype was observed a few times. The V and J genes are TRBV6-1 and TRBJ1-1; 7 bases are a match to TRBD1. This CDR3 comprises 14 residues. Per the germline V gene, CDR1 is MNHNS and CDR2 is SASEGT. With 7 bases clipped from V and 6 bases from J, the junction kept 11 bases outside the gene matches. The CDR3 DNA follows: TGTGCCAGCACATACACGGCCAGGGGGGCTGAAGCTTTCTTT. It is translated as CASTYTARGAEAFF.

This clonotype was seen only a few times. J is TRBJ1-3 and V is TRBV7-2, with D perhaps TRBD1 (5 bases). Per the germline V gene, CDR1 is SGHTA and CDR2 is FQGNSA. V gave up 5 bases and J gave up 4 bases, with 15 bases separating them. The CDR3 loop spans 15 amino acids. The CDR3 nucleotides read TGTGCCAGCAGCCTCATGGGGGTGCAAGGAAACACCATATATTTT. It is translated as CASSLMGVQGNTIYF.

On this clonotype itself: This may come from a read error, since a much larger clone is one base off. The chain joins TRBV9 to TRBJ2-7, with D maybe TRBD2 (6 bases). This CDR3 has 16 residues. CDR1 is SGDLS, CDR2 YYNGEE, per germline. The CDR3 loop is CASSVGGRSFSYERYF. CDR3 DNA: TGTGCCAGCAGCGTAGGAGGGAGGTCATTCTCCTACGAGCGGTACTTC.

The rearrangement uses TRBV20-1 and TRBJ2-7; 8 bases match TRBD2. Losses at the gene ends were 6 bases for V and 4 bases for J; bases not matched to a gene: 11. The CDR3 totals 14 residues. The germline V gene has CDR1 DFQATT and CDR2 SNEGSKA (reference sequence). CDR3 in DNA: TGCAGTGCCCTTACCGGGACTAGGTTTTACGAGCAGTACTTC. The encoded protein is CSALTGTRFYEQYF.

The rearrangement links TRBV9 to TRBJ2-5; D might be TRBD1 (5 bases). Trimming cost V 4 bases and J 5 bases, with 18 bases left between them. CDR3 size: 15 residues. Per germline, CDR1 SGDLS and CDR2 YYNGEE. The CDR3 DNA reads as TGTGCCAGCAGCAGAGAACCGACGAAGGGGGAGACCCAGTACTTC. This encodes CASSREPTKGETQYF.

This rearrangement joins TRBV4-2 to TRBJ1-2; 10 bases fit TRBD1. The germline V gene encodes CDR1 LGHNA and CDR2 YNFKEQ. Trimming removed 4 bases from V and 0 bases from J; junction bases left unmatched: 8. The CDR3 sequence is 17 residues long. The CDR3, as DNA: TGTGCCAGCAGCCCCGGACAGGGGGGTTTAGCTAACTATGGCTACACCTTC. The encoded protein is CASSPGQGGLANYGYTF.

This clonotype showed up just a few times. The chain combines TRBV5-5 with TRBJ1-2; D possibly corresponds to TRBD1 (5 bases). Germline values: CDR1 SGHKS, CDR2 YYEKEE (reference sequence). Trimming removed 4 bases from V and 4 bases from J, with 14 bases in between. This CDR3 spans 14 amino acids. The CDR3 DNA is TGTGCCAGCAGCATAGCGCGGGACGCCTATGGCTACACCTTC. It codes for CASSIARDAYGYTF.

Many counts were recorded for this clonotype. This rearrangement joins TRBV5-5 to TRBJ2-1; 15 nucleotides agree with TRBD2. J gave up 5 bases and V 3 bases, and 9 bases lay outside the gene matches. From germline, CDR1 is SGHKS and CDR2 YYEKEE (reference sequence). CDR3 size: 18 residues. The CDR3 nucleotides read TGTGCCAGCAGCTGGGGGGGACTAGCGGGAGGTAATAACAATGAGCAGTTCTTC. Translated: CASSWGGLAGGNNNEQFF.

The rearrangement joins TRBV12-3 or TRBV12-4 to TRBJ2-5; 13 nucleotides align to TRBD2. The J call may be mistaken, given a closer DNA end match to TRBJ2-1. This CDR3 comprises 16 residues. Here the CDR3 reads CASGPTSGGVQETQFF. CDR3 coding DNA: TGTGCCAGCGGCCCCACTAGCGGGGGGGTCCAAGAGACCCAGTTCTTC.

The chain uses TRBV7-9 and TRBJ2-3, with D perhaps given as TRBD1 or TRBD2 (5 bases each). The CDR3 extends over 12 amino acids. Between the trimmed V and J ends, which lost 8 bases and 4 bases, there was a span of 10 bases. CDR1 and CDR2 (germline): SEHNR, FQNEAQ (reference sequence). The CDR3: CASPGDPDTQYF. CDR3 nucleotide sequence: TGTGCCAGCCCTGGGGACCCAGATACGCAGTATTTT.

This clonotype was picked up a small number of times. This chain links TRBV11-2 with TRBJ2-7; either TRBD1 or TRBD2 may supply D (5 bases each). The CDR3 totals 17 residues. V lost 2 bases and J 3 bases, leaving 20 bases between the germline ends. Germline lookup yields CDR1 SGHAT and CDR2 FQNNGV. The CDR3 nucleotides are TGTGCCAGCAGCTTACGTAGGGACGGGGTATCTCACTACGAGCAGTACTTC. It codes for CASSLRRDGVSHYEQYF.

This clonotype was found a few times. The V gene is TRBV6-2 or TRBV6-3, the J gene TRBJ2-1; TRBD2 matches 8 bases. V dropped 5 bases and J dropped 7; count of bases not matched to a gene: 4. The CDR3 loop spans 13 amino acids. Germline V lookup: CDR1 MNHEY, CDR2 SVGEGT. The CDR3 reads CASSTLAGNEQFF. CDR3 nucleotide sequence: TGTGCCAGCAGTACGCTAGCGGGTAATGAGCAGTTCTTC.

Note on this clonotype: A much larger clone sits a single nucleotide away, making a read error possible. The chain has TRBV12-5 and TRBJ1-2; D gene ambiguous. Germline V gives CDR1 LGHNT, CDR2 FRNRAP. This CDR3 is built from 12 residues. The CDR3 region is CAGGLYSYGYTF. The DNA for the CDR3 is TGTGCTGGTGGTTTGTACAGCTATGGCTACACCTTC. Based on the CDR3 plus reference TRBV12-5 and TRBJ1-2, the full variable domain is DARVTQTPRHKVTEMGQEVTMRCQPILGHNTVFWYRQTMMQGLELLAYFRNRAPLDDSGMPKDRFSAEMPDATLATLKIQPSEPRDSAVYFCAGGLYSYGYTFGSGTRLTVV.

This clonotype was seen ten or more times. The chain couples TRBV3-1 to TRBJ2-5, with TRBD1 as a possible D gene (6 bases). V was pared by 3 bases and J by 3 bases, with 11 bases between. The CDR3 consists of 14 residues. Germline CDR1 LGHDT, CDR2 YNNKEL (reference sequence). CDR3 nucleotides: TGTGCCAGCAGCCATCGACGGACAGAAGAGACCCAGTACTTC. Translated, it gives CASSHRRTEETQYF.

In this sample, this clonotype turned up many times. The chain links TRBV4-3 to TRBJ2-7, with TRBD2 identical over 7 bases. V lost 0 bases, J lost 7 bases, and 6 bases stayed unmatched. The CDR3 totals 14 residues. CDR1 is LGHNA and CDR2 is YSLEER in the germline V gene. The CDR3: CASSQESGLGEQYF. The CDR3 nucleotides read TGCGCCAGCAGCCAAGAAAGCGGACTAGGGGAGCAGTACTTC.

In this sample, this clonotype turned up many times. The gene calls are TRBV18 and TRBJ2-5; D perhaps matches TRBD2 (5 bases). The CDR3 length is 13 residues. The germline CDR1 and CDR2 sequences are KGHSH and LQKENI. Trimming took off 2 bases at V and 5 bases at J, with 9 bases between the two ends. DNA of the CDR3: TGTGCCAGCTCACCAGGAGGAGACGAGACCCAGTACTTC. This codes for CASSPGGDETQYF.

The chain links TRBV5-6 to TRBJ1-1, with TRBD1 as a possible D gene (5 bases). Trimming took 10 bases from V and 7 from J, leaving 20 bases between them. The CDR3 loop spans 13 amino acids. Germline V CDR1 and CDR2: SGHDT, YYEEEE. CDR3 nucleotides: TGTGCCCCGAACAGGCCTCAACGAGGTGAAGCTTTCTTT. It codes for CAPNRPQRGEAFF.